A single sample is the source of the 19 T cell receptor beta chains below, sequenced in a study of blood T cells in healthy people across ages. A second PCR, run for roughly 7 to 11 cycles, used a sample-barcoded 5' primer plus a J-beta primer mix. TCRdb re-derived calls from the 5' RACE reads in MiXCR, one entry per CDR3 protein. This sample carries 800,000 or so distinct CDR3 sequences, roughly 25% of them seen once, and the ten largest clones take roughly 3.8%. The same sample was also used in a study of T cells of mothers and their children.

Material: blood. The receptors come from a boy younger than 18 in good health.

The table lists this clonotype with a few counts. In DNA form, the CDR3 reads TGCGCCAGCAGCTTCAACCCGGGACAGGGCAATGAAAAACTGTTTTTT. This sequence encodes CASSFNPGQGNEKLFF. V and J are TRBV5-1 and TRBJ1-4, with 9 bases lining up with TRBD1. The CDR3 runs 16 residues. Germline loops: CDR1 SGHRS, CDR2 YFSETQ. Trimming took 2 bases from V and 5 from J; bases not matched to a gene: 7.

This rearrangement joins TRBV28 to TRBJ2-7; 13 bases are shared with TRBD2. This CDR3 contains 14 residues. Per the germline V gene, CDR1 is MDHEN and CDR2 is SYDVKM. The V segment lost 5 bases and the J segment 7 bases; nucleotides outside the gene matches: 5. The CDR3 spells CASSNMGLAGEQYF. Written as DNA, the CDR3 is TGTGCCAGCAGTAATATGGGACTAGCGGGGGAGCAGTACTTC.

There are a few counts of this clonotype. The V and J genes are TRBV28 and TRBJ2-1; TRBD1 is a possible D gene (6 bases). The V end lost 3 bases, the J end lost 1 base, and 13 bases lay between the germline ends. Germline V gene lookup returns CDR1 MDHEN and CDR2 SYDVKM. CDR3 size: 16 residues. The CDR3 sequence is CASSLLGGQSYNEQFF. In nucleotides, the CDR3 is TGTGCCAGCAGTTTGTTAGGGGGTCAATCCTACAATGAGCAGTTCTTC.

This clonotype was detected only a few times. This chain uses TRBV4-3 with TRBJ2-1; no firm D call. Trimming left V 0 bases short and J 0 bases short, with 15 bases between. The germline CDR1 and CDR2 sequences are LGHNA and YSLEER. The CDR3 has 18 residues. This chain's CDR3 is CASSQDPPALSSYNEQFF. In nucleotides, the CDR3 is TGCGCCAGCAGCCAAGATCCCCCAGCGCTCAGCTCCTACAATGAGCAGTTCTTC.

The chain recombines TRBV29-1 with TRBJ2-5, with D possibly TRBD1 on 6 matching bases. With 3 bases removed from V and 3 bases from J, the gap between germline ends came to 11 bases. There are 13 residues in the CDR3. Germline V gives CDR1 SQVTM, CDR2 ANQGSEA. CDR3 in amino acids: CSVDRTAKETQYF. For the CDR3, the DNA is TGCAGCGTTGACCGGACAGCAAAAGAGACCCAGTACTTC.

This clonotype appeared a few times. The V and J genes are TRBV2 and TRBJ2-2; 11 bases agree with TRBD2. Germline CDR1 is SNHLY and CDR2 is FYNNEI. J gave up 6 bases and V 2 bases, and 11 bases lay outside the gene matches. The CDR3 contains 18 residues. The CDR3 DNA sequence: TGTGCCAGCAGTGAAACCCCACTAGCGGGAGATGTAGCCGGGGAGCTGTTTTTT. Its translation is CASSETPLAGDVAGELFF.

The CDR3 coding sequence is TGTGCCAGCAGCAACCCGGACGGGGCCTACGAGCAGTACTTC. Its translation is CASSNPDGAYEQYF. The chain recombines TRBV7-2 with TRBJ2-7; the D gene is possibly TRBD2 (5 bases). Deletions cut 5 bases from V and 2 bases from J, with 13 bases between. There are 14 residues in the CDR3. Germline CDR1 and CDR2: SGHTA and FQGNSA.

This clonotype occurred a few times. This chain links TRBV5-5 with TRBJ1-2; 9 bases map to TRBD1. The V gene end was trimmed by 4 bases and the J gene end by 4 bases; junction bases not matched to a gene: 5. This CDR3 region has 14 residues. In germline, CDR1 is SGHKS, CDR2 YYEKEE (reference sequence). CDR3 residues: CASSPTGQGYGYTF. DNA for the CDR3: TGTGCCAGCAGCCCGACGGGACAGGGCTATGGCTACACCTTC. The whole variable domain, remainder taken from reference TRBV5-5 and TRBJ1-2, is DAGVTQSPTHLIKTRGQQVTLRCSPISGHKSVSWYQQVLGQGPQFIFQYYEKEERGRGNFPDRFSARQFPNYSSELNVNALLLGDSALYLCASSPTGQGYGYTFGSGTRLTVV.

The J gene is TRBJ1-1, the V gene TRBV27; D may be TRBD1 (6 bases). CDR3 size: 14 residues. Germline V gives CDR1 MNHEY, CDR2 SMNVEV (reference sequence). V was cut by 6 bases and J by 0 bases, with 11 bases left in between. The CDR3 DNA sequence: TGTGCCAGCAGGGTTCAGGGGTTGAACACTGAAGCTTTCTTT. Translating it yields CASRVQGLNTEAFF.

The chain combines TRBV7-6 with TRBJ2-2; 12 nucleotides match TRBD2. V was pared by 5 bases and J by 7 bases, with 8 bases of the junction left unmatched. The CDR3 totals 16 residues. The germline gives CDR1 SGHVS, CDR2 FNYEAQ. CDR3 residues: CASSRQTSGGGGELFF. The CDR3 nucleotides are TGTGCCAGCAGCCGACAGACTAGCGGGGGTGGCGGGGAGCTGTTTTTT.

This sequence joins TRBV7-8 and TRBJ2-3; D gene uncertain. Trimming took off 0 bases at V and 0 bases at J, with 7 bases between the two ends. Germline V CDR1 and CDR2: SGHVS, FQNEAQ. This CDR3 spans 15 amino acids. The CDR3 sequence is CASSLAVGSTDTQYF. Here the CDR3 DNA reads TGTGCCAGCAGCTTAGCGGTCGGGAGCACAGATACGCAGTATTTT.

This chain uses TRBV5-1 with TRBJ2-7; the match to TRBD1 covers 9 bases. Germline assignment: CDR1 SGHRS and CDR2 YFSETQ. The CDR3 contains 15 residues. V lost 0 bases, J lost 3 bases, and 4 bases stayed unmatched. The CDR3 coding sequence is TGCGCCAGCAGCTTGGCCACGGGACAGGGCTACGAGCAGTACTTC. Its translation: CASSLATGQGYEQYF.

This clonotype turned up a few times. CDR3 coding DNA: TGTGCCAGCAGCCCCGCCCTAGGGACAGTGTCTTACGAGCAGTACTTC. Residues: CASSPALGTVSYEQYF. This chain uses TRBV14 with TRBJ2-7, with TRBD1 matching over 7 bases. The germline V gene encodes CDR1 SGHDN and CDR2 FVKESK. The CDR3 runs 16 residues. Unmatched junction bases numbered 13, after V lost 4 bases and J lost 4 bases.

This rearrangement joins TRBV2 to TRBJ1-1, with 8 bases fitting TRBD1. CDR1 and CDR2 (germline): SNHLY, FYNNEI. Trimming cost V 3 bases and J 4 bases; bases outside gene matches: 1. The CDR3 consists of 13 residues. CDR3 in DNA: TGTGCCAGCAGTGATACAGGGGGCACTGAAGCTTTCTTT. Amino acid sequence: CASSDTGGTEAFF.

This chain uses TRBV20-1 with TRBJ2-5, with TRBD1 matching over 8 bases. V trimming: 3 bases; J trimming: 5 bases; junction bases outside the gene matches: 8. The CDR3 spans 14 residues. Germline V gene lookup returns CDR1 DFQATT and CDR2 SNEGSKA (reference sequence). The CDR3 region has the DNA TGCAGTGCTAGCCCCCCCAGGGGGCTTGAGACCCAGTACTTC. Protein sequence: CSASPPRGLETQYF.

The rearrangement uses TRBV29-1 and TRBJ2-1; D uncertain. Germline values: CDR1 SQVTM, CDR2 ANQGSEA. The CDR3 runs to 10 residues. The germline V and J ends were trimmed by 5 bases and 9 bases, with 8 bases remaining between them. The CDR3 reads CSVIDGEQFF. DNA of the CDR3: TGCAGCGTTATCGATGGTGAGCAGTTCTTC.

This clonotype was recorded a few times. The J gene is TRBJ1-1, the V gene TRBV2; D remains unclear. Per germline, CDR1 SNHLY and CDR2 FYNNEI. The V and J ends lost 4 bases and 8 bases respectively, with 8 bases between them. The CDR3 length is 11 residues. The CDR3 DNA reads TGTGCCAGCAGTGTTAGACTGGAAGCTTTCTTT. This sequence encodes CASSVRLEAFF.

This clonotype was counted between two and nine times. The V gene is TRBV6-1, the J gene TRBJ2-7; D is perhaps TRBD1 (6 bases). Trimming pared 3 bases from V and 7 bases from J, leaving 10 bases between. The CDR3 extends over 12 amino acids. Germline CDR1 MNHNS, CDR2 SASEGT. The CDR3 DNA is TGTGCCAGCAGTGAGGGGGCAGTTGAGCAGTACTTC. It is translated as CASSEGAVEQYF.

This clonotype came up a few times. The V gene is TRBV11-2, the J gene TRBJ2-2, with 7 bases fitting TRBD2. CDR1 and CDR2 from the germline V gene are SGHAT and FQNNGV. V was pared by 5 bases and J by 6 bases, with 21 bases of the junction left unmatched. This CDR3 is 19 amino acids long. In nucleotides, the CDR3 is TGTGCCAGCAGCCGAGTCACCGGGACTACAAAGATACCGGCCGGGGAGCTGTTTTTT. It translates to CASSRVTGTTKIPAGELFF.